The 10 T cell receptor beta chains listed next were all sequenced from one sample in a study of shared clonotypes between healthy human individuals. Clones were sequenced by immunoSEQ multiplex PCR, and TCRdb holds only the in-frame ones, with some missing. The sample carries some 2.3 million clones, roughly 93% recorded once. Sequencing input: naive CD4+ T cells from PBMCs. Subset defined: CD45RA+ positively selected. These receptors all come from a man aged 18 to 29 in good health. Some clones in this sample may be carry-over from other donors' samples.

The gene calls are TRBV7-8 and TRBJ1-2, with 12 bases that match TRBD1. From germline, CDR1 is SGHVS and CDR2 FQNEAQ. V shed 5 bases, J shed 8 bases, and the junction held 9 bases outside the gene matches. The CDR3 contains 15 residues. The CDR3 region has the DNA TGTGCCAGCAGCGCCTCCGGGACAGGGGGCAGAGGCTACACCTTC. Its translation is CASSASGTGGRGYTF.

The V gene is TRBV2, the J gene TRBJ2-3; D gene uncertain. V dropped 5 bases and J dropped 0 bases, with 9 bases sitting between them. Germline V lookup: CDR1 SNHLY, CDR2 FYNNEI. The CDR3 contains 14 residues. CDR3 sequence reads: CASSHYISTDTQYF. The CDR3 DNA is TGTGCCAGCAGTCACTATATTAGCACAGATACGCAGTATTTT.

CDR3 loop: CASSQDWRADPVYNEQFF. CDR3 nucleotides: TGCGCCAGCAGCCAAGATTGGAGAGCGGACCCTGTCTACAATGAGCAGTTCTTC. V and J are TRBV4-3 and TRBJ2-1, with a possible D match to TRBD2 (5 bases). This CDR3 has 18 residues. Per germline, CDR1 LGHNA and CDR2 YSLEER. V lost 0 bases, J lost 3 bases, and 18 bases lay in between.

This sequence joins TRBV9 and TRBJ2-5; D might be TRBD1 (5 bases). The CDR3 contains 17 residues. Per germline, CDR1 SGDLS and CDR2 YYNGEE. V lost 0 bases, J lost 3 bases, and 18 bases lay in between. The CDR3 nucleotides read TGTGCCAGCAGCGTAGCGGTTAGGGGCGGAGCTAAAGAGACCCAGTACTTC. Translating gives CASSVAVRGGAKETQYF.

Comments on this clone: Other nucleotide sequences in the sample specify the same CDR3. This rearrangement joins TRBV20-1 to TRBJ2-1; D remains unclear. Germline CDR1 reads DFQATT; CDR2 reads SNEGSKA (reference sequence). The CDR3 has 11 residues. Trimming cost V 1 base and J 6 bases, with 4 bases left between them. DNA of the CDR3: TGCAGTGCTAGAGGGCCCAATGAGCAGTTCTTC. This sequence encodes CSARGPNEQFF.

The chain recombines TRBV5-1 with TRBJ1-1; a weak D match, TRBD1 (6 bases). The CDR3 sequence is 13 residues long. Germline CDR1 reads SGHRS; CDR2 reads YFSETQ. Trimming took 5 bases from V and 4 from J, leaving 12 bases between them. CDR3 amino acids: CASRQQGSTEAFF. CDR3 in DNA: TGCGCCAGCAGGCAACAGGGATCCACTGAAGCTTTCTTT.

The chain joins TRBV9 to TRBJ2-2; 10 positions agree with TRBD2. V lost 0 bases to trimming and J lost 8 bases; unmatched junction nucleotides: 1. Germline-derived CDR1 and CDR2 are SGDLS and YYNGEE. The CDR3 sequence is 14 residues long. The CDR3 spells CASSVDSGRGELFF. The CDR3 DNA reads TGTGCCAGCAGCGTAGATAGCGGGAGGGGGGAGCTGTTTTTT. The complete variable domain, with remaining parts taken from reference TRBV9 and TRBJ2-2, reads DSGVTQTPKHLITATGQRVTLRCSPRSGDLSVYWYQQSLDQGLQFLIQYYNGEERAKGNILERFSAQQFPDLHSELNLSSLELGDSALYFCASSVDSGRGELFFGEGSRLTVL.

The chain employs TRBV4-1 and TRBJ1-5; D is unresolved. The germline gives CDR1 MGHRA, CDR2 YSYEKL. V dropped 1 base and J dropped 6 bases, with 10 bases sitting between them. This CDR3 is 14 amino acids long. CDR3 DNA: TGCGCCAGCAGCCAAGCGGCAGTCGTTCAGCCCCAGCATTTT. Its translation: CASSQAAVVQPQHF.

The rearrangement joins TRBV5-1 to TRBJ1-5; D gene ambiguous. The CDR3 contains 16 residues. V dropped 0 bases and J dropped 6 bases, with 16 bases sitting between them. CDR1 is SGHRS, CDR2 YFSETQ, per germline. The CDR3 sequence: CASSLGGIGEGQPQHF. The DNA for the CDR3 is TGCGCCAGCAGCTTGGGAGGCATAGGTGAGGGTCAGCCCCAGCATTTT.

The rearrangement uses TRBV4-1 and TRBJ1-2; possibly TRBD1 for D (5 bases). The CDR3 loop spans 13 amino acids. V was trimmed by 0 bases and J by 5 bases, leaving 7 bases between them. Germline V CDR1 and CDR2: MGHRA, YSYEKL. CDR3 in amino acids: CASSQESGYGYTF. The CDR3 nucleotides are TGCGCCAGCAGCCAAGAATCAGGGTATGGCTACACCTTC.